One sample yielded the 28 T cell receptor beta chains listed below, sequenced in a study of OX40 agonist ivuxolimab in advanced cancers. The library was built by means of the immunoSEQ multiplex PCR assay. The source is immuneACCESS, and TCRdb retained only in-frame sequences with V and J called. Part of the clones is not carried over; for the studies checked, unresolved V genes explain less than half of this, and the remainder is unexplained. Within this sample are over 50,000 clones, with approximately 82% of them counted one time only. The ten largest clones represent approximately 0.49% of the sample. This material consisted of CD4+ or CD8+ T cells sorted from blood, taken in a trial of the OX40 agonist ivuxolimab. Source of these receptors: an adult with an advanced solid tumor such as melanoma, head and neck, liver or kidney cancer.

J is TRBJ2-3 and V is TRBV9; tentative D call: TRBD2 (7 bases). V gave up 1 base and J gave up 5 bases, with 17 bases separating them. The CDR3 loop spans 16 amino acids. Germline CDR1 reads SGDLS; CDR2 reads YYNGEE. CDR3 coding DNA: TGTGCCAGCAGCGTAACGTCCGGGGGGCGTGGAGATACGCAGTATTTT. This encodes CASSVTSGGRGDTQYF.

This chain links TRBV30 with TRBJ1-5; possibly TRBD1 for D (5 bases). Trimming removed 4 bases from V and 2 bases from J, with 9 bases in between. In germline, CDR1 is GTSNPN, CDR2 SVGIG (reference sequence). CDR3 length equals 13 residues. In nucleotides, the CDR3 is TGTGCCTGGACCCGGGGGGGCAATCAGCCCCAGCATTTT. Its translation: CAWTRGGNQPQHF.

This chain connects TRBV6-5 to TRBJ2-7; no clear D. Between the trimmed V and J ends, which lost 2 bases and 4 bases, there was a span of 9 bases. The CDR3 has 13 amino acids. The germline gives CDR1 MNHEY, CDR2 SVGAGI. The CDR3 region has the DNA TGTGCCAGCAGTTACGAGGTCAGGTACGAGCAGTACTTC. Protein sequence: CASSYEVRYEQYF.

V gene TRBV7-9 combines with J gene TRBJ1-2, with D perhaps TRBD1 (5 bases). This CDR3 has 16 amino acids. V was cut by 0 bases and J by 6 bases, with 17 bases left in between. Germline CDR1 SEHNR, CDR2 FQNEAQ (reference sequence). CDR3: CASSLAFAGSQNGYTF. The CDR3 nucleotides are TGTGCCAGCAGCTTAGCGTTCGCAGGGAGTCAGAATGGCTACACCTTC.

V and J are TRBV2 and TRBJ2-1, with 14 positions matching TRBD2. Germline loops: CDR1 SNHLY, CDR2 FYNNEI. The CDR3 runs 17 residues. The ends lost 6 bases at V and 2 bases at J; junction bases unmatched: 6. DNA of the CDR3: TGTGCCAGCAGCCGGACTAGCGGGAGGACCGCCTACAATGAGCAGTTCTTC. Encoded protein: CASSRTSGRTAYNEQFF.

This clone has more than one count but fewer than ten. This chain links TRBV4-1 with TRBJ2-1; D not certain. There are 16 residues in the CDR3. Between the trimmed V and J ends, which lost 1 base and 7 bases, there was a span of 17 bases. Germline V gives CDR1 MGHRA, CDR2 YSYEKL. This CDR3 is CASSQGPLVFGNEQFF. In DNA, the CDR3 is TGCGCCAGCAGCCAAGGTCCCCTTGTTTTTGGGAATGAGCAGTTCTTC.

This clone was picked up one time. The V gene is TRBV7-9, the J gene TRBJ2-3; 11 bases fit TRBD1. Per the germline V gene, CDR1 is SEHNR and CDR2 is FQNEAQ (reference sequence). The CDR3 is 16 residues long. V lost 6 bases and J lost 6; bases outside the gene matches: 11. Here the CDR3 DNA reads TGTGCCAGCAGGGGACCGGGACAGGGGGAAACGGATACGCAGTATTTT. This sequence encodes CASRGPGQGETDTQYF.

The rearrangement links TRBV20-1 to TRBJ2-5; D remains ambiguous. The germline V gene encodes CDR1 DFQATT and CDR2 SNEGSKA (reference sequence). The CDR3 consists of 11 residues. Trimming took 2 bases from V and 5 from J, leaving 6 bases between them. The CDR3 spells CSARTVETQYF. DNA for the CDR3: TGCAGTGCTAGAACCGTGGAGACCCAGTACTTC.

The V call is TRBV11-3, the J call TRBJ2-2; tentatively, D is TRBD2 (5 bases). There are 16 residues in the CDR3. CDR1 is SGHNT, CDR2 YENEEA, per germline. Trimming removed 5 bases from V and 1 base from J, with 14 bases in between. The chain's CDR3 is CASSPELARNTGELFF. DNA for the CDR3: TGTGCCAGCAGCCCAGAGTTAGCGAGGAACACCGGGGAGCTGTTTTTT.

This clone was found a few times. This chain uses TRBV7-3 with TRBJ1-2; D is perhaps TRBD1 (5 bases). In germline, CDR1 is SGHTA, CDR2 FQGTGA. The V and J ends lost 2 bases and 6 bases respectively, with 10 bases between them. CDR3 length: 13 residues. The CDR3 DNA reads TGTGCCAGCAGCTTAGGGGACGGGAATGGCTACACCTTC. Its protein is CASSLGDGNGYTF. Full variable domain (rest looked up from reference TRBV7-3 and TRBJ1-2): GAGVSQTPSNKVTEKGKYVELRCDPISGHTALYWYRQSLGQGPEFLIYFQGTGAADDSGLPNDRFFAVRPEGSVSTLKIQRTERGDSAVYLCASSLGDGNGYTFGSGTRLTVV.

The chain has TRBV7-8 and TRBJ1-2; D ambiguous. This CDR3 spans 13 amino acids. Trimming pared 5 bases from V and 4 bases from J, leaving 11 bases between. Germline values: CDR1 SGHVS, CDR2 FQNEAQ. The CDR3 spells CASSLKGSYGYTF. In DNA form, the CDR3 reads TGTGCCAGCAGCCTAAAGGGCAGCTATGGCTACACCTTC.

The genes are TRBV2 and TRBJ2-7; tentatively, D is TRBD1 or TRBD2 (6 bases each). The germline V gene encodes CDR1 SNHLY and CDR2 FYNNEI. Trimming stripped 1 base from V and 6 bases from J, with 13 bases between. The CDR3 runs to 14 residues. CDR3 bases: TGTGCCAGCAGTGAAGGTGTAGGGGGGACCGAGCAGTACTTC. This translates into CASSEGVGGTEQYF.

This chain connects TRBV7-6 to TRBJ2-1, with TRBD2 identical over 7 bases. The CDR3 spans 13 residues. Germline lookup yields CDR1 SGHVS and CDR2 FNYEAQ. V trimming: 5 bases; J trimming: 10 bases; junction bases outside the gene matches: 8. The CDR3 nucleotides are TGTGCCAGCAGCCCCCAGACTAGCTGGGAGCAGTTCTTC. Residues: CASSPQTSWEQFF. The whole variable domain, filled in from reference TRBV7-6 and TRBJ2-1, reads GAGVSQSPRYKVTKRGQDVALRCDPISGHVSLYWYRQALGQGPEFLTYFNYEAQQDKSGLPNDRFSAERPEGSISTLTIQRTEQRDSAMYRCASSPQTSWEQFFGPGTRLTVL.

This clone has more than one count but fewer than ten. J is TRBJ2-1 and V is TRBV2, with 8 nucleotides matching TRBD2. Germline V gives CDR1 SNHLY, CDR2 FYNNEI. V dropped 2 bases and J dropped 6; count of bases not matched to a gene: 6. This CDR3 is built from 15 residues. The CDR3 nucleotides are TGTGCCAGCAGTGAACTGGCGGGAGGAGGCAATGAGCAGTTCTTC. Protein: CASSELAGGGNEQFF.

This chain links TRBV28 with TRBJ2-7, with D perhaps TRBD2 (6 bases). The V and J ends lost 5 bases and 0 bases respectively, with 17 bases between them. The CDR3 runs 16 residues. Per the germline V gene, CDR1 is MDHEN and CDR2 is SYDVKM. The CDR3 protein is CASSPRGGTASYEQYF. In DNA, the CDR3 is TGTGCCAGCAGTCCAAGGGGCGGGACTGCCTCCTACGAGCAGTACTTC. The whole variable domain, remainder taken from reference TRBV28 and TRBJ2-7, is DVKVTQSSRYLVKRTGEKVFLECVQDMDHENMFWYRQDPGLGLRLIYFSYDVKMKEKGDIPEGYSVSREKKERFSLILESASTNQTSMYLCASSPRGGTASYEQYFGPGTRLTVT.

The V and J genes are TRBV11-2 and TRBJ2-1, with D perhaps being TRBD1 or TRBD2 (5 bases each). This CDR3 is 16 amino acids long. V lost 1 base and J 10 bases, leaving 20 bases between the germline ends. Germline V gene lookup returns CDR1 SGHAT and CDR2 FQNNGV. The CDR3 DNA reads TGTGCCAGCAGCTTAGCATGGGGACGACGGAAACTGGAGCAGTTCTTC. Translation gives CASSLAWGRRKLEQFF.

The gene calls are TRBV19 and TRBJ2-7; maybe TRBD1 (5 bases). V gave up 10 bases and J gave up 0 bases, with 13 bases separating them. Germline CDR1 LNHDA, CDR2 SQIVND (reference sequence). The CDR3 runs to 13 residues. The CDR3 nucleotides are TGTGCCACCGTAGACAGAAGCTCCTACGAGCAGTACTTC. As protein: CATVDRSSYEQYF. Together with reference TRBV19 and TRBJ2-7, the CDR3 gives the full variable domain: DGGITQSPKYLFRKEGQNVTLSCEQNLNHDAMYWYRQDPGQGLRLIYYSQIVNDFQKGDIAEGYSVSREKKESFPLTVTSAQKNPTAFYLCATVDRSSYEQYFGPGTRLTVT.

The CDR3 DNA follows: TGTGCCAGCAGCTTATCTGGGAGGGCCTACGAGCAGTACTTC. Translating it yields CASSLSGRAYEQYF. The chain uses TRBV7-2 and TRBJ2-7; 7 bases are shared with TRBD2. Trimming at V came to 2 bases and at J to 2 bases, leaving 3 bases not matched to a gene. This CDR3 is 14 amino acids long. Per germline, CDR1 SGHTA and CDR2 FQGNSA.

The chain is built from TRBV18 and TRBJ1-1; no definite D call. The CDR3 totals 14 residues. The V end lost 3 bases, the J end lost 5 bases, and 13 bases lay between the germline ends. Germline-derived CDR1 and CDR2 are KGHSH and LQKENI. The CDR3 nucleotides are TGTGCCAGCTCACCTCTTCTCCAGCAGACTGAAGCTTTCTTT. Residues: CASSPLLQQTEAFF.

The V and J genes are TRBV7-9 and TRBJ1-1; 7 bases agree with TRBD1. The CDR3 runs 15 residues. Germline CDR1 and CDR2: SEHNR and FQNEAQ (reference sequence). The V and J ends lost 5 bases and 4 bases, in that order; junction bases with no gene match: 10. The CDR3 bases are TGTGCCAGCAGCCCGTCAGGGGGATGGGTCACTGAAGCTTTCTTT. It codes for CASSPSGGWVTEAFF.

The chain uses TRBV28 and TRBJ1-1; 8 nucleotides line up with TRBD1. CDR1 MDHEN and CDR2 SYDVKM come from the germline V gene. The CDR3 spans 14 residues. Trimming at V came to 7 bases and at J to 2 bases, leaving 6 bases not matched to a gene. The CDR3 here is CASTQGQANTEAFF. The CDR3 DNA sequence: TGTGCCAGCACCCAGGGACAGGCTAACACTGAAGCTTTCTTT.

The CDR3 DNA reads TGTGCCAGCAGCTTGGCCATGCTCGGGAGCACAGATACGCAGTATTTT. Protein product: CASSLAMLGSTDTQYF. The gene calls are TRBV5-6 and TRBJ2-3, with unresolved D. V was cut by 0 bases and J by 0 bases, with 11 bases left in between. This CDR3 has 16 residues. Germline values: CDR1 SGHDT, CDR2 YYEEEE.

This clone turned up a few times. The V gene is TRBV10-2, the J gene TRBJ1-1; the D is unclear. Germline lookup yields CDR1 WSHSY and CDR2 SAAADI. The germline V and J ends were trimmed by 8 bases and 1 base, with 8 bases remaining between them. CDR3 size: 12 residues. The DNA for the CDR3 is TGCGCCAGCCGATTCAAGAACACTGAAGCTTTCTTT. It specifies CASRFKNTEAFF.

The rearrangement links TRBV5-1 to TRBJ1-2; TRBD1 matches 12 bases. The V gene's germline CDR1 is SGHRS and CDR2 YFSETQ. The V gene end was trimmed by 4 bases and the J gene end by 8 bases; junction bases not matched to a gene: 3. This CDR3 is 13 amino acids long. CDR3 sequence (DNA): TGCGCCAGCAGCCCGGGACAGGGGGCGGGCTACACCTTC. Its translation is CASSPGQGAGYTF.

This clone has just a few counts. This chain links TRBV11-1 with TRBJ2-3; 14 bases map to TRBD2. The CDR3 sequence is 18 residues long. Germline CDR1 SGHAT, CDR2 FQDESV (reference sequence). With V trimmed by 3 bases and J by 8 bases, 13 bases remained unmatched. This chain's CDR3 is CASSFRGDLGLAGGTQYF. CDR3 DNA: TGTGCCAGCAGCTTCCGCGGTGATCTCGGACTAGCGGGGGGTACGCAGTATTTT.

CDR3 sequence (DNA): TGTGCCAGCAGCTTCTACGCAACTGACAGCTCCTACGAGCAGTACTTC. This encodes CASSFYATDSSYEQYF. The chain carries TRBV5-6 and TRBJ2-7, with a weak D call TRBD1 (5 bases). With 2 bases removed from V and 0 bases from J, the gap between germline ends came to 15 bases. The CDR3 covers 16 residues. The V gene's germline CDR1 is SGHDT and CDR2 YYEEEE.

The chain has TRBV6-5 and TRBJ1-2; D possibly corresponds to TRBD1 (5 bases). Between the trimmed V and J ends, which lost 0 bases and 5 bases, there was a span of 13 bases. The CDR3 spans 15 residues. Germline lookup yields CDR1 MNHEY and CDR2 SVGAGI. This CDR3 reads CASSYSGAGPYGYTF. The CDR3, as DNA: TGTGCCAGCAGTTACTCCGGGGCAGGACCTTATGGCTACACCTTC.

Comments on this clone: Germline and junction disagree at one end, which may indicate a read error. V gene TRBV7-7 combines with J gene TRBJ2-1; the match to TRBD2 covers 8 bases. Germline CDR1 and CDR2: SSHAT and FNYEAQ (reference sequence). This CDR3 contains 14 residues. CDR3 residues: CASSLMGLDNEQFF. The CDR3 DNA sequence: TGTGCTAGCAGCTTAATGGGACTAGACAATGAGCAGTTCTTC.